This T cell receptor beta chain was sequenced during a study of beta chain features in type 1 diabetes. Study details: Patients and healthy donors were similar in age, gender and cell yields. Points from the study as a whole: Type 1 diabetes patients had VDJ junctions that carried fewer insertions and more deletions. Within each of all four CD4+ subsets, Type 1 diabetes patients had TCRB CDR3s that were moderately but significantly shorter.

cDNA synthesis used the whole RNA isolate, giving expressed TCRB sequences. Measured with immunoSEQ multiplex PCR; TCRdb has only the in-frame clones, and not every one. The repertoire holds 900,000 or so clones, with 15% to 20% as singletons. The germline V and J ends were trimmed by 6 bases and 8 bases, with 19 bases remaining between them. CDR1 MNHEY and CDR2 SVGAGI come from the germline V gene. This CDR3 spans 14 amino acids. This clone was seen a handful of times. Antigen specificity is unknown. V gene TRBV6-5 combines with J gene TRBJ1-2; no definite D call. The sequence was collected from a woman under 30 in good health. The sample taken for sequencing was naive CD4+ T cells from blood. The CDR3 DNA follows: TGTGCCAGCAGAAAGCGCACGGACCGCGGAGGCTACACCTTC. Residues: CASRKRTDRGGYTF.